This note documents a single T cell receptor (beta chain) sequence. This specimen comes from a study of T cell changes during pregnancy in multiple sclerosis. V gave up 0 bases and J gave up 4 bases; unmatched junction bases: 8. This CDR3 has 16 residues. The germline V gene encodes CDR1 SGHRS and CDR2 YFSETQ. The protocol was immunoSEQ multiplex PCR, while the TCRdb copy is restricted to in-frame clones and leaves out a portion. The sample lists tens of thousands of clones, more than 85% occurring once. The TCR comes from a female donor with multiple sclerosis, enrolled in a pregnancy study. J is TRBJ1-1 and V is TRBV5-1; 8 bases are a match to TRBD1. The specimen was CD4+ T cells from peripheral blood mononuclear cells, collected in the third trimester of pregnancy. The CDR3: CASSLDLRTGSTEAFF. The CDR3 DNA sequence: TGCGCCAGCAGCTTGGACCTACGGACAGGGAGCACTGAAGCTTTCTTT.